This TCR beta chain came from a study of blood T cell repertoires in COVID-19. Across the study: The analysed material was cDNA or gDNA that came from T cells, B-cell-depleted T cells, or PBMCs.

The CDR3 consists of 15 residues. With 7 bases removed from V and 6 bases from J, the gap between germline ends came to 19 bases. Looked up from germline, CDR1 is PRHDT and CDR2 is FYEKMQ (reference sequence). Some clones are missing from TCRdb's copy, which holds only in-frame ones; the method was immunoSEQ multiplex PCR. Altogether approximately 240,000 clones are present, 70% to 90% being singletons, with the ten largest covering under 2.5%. The rearrangement uses TRBV13 and TRBJ2-1; maybe TRBD1 (6 bases). The sequence was obtained from a woman aged 40 to 50 who had recovered from COVID-19. Material: peripheral blood. The CDR3 DNA reads as TGTGCCAGCATCAAAGGCGGACAGCGCCTCAATGAGCAGTTCTTC. Translating it yields CASIKGGQRLNEQFF.